What follows are 7 T cell receptor beta chains derived from one specimen sequenced in a study of blood T cell repertoires in COVID-19 (dated by TCRdb to the early 2020s). Libraries were prepared through the immunoSEQ multiplex PCR assay. The immuneACCESS repertoire file appears here via TCRdb, limited to in-frame rearrangements. These files lack a portion of the clones; in checked studies, under half of the deficit traces to unresolved V genes, and the cause of the others is not known. The sample has about 210,000 clones on record, 75% to 90% of them singletons. The ten largest clones capture approximately 9.2% of the sample. The sequencing sample was made of PBMCs or T cells enriched from blood (not recorded which). The receptors here all came from a man aged 35-49 years who had recovered from COVID-19.

V and J are TRBV30 and TRBJ2-7; the match to TRBD2 covers 7 bases. Germline CDR1 GTSNPN, CDR2 SVGIG (reference sequence). There are 14 residues in the CDR3. Trimming took 0 bases from V and 2 from J; bases not matched to a gene: 4. CDR3 sequence: CAWSVGAGTYEQYF. The CDR3 bases are TGTGCCTGGAGTGTAGGAGCGGGAACCTACGAGCAGTACTTC. The full variable domain, rest sourced from reference TRBV30 and TRBJ2-7, is SQTIHQWPATLVQPVGSPLSLECTVEGTSNPNLYWYRQAAGRGLQLLFYSVGIGQISSEVPQNLSASRPQDRQFILSSKKLLLSDSGFYLCAWSVGAGTYEQYFGPGTRLTVT.

The CDR3 loop is CASSQADSSNGYTF. DNA of the CDR3: TGTGCCAGCAGCCAAGCGGACAGCTCCAATGGCTACACCTTC. The chain carries TRBV3-1 (or the pseudogene TRBV3-2) and TRBJ1-2; D is perhaps TRBD1 (6 bases). The V gene's germline CDR1 is LGHDT and CDR2 YNNKEL (reference sequence). The CDR3 spans 14 residues. The V and J ends lost 1 base and 6 bases respectively, with 12 bases between them.

The V call is TRBV12-5, the J call TRBJ1-1, with D unclear. The CDR3 totals 16 residues. Germline V gene lookup returns CDR1 LGHNT and CDR2 FRNRAP. V lost 1 base to trimming and J lost 3 bases, with 15 bases between them. The CDR3 nucleotides are TGTGCTAGTGGTTTGGGACGGGGAGCCGGGGACACTGAAGCTTTCTTT. Translation: CASGLGRGAGDTEAFF.

The genes are TRBV3-1 (or the pseudogene TRBV3-2) and TRBJ2-4, with 10 bases aligning to TRBD1. Germline trimming cut 3 bases from V and 4 bases from J; bases unmatched to any gene: 12. The CDR3 spans 18 residues. CDR1 and CDR2 (germline): LGHDT, YNNKEL (reference sequence). The CDR3 loop reads CASSQLFPGQGWKNIQYF. CDR3 nucleotide sequence: TGTGCCAGCAGCCAGCTCTTCCCGGGACAGGGGTGGAAAAACATTCAGTACTTC.

The chain has TRBV7-9 and TRBJ2-5; a possible D gene is TRBD1 (5 bases). CDR3 length: 14 residues. Per the germline V gene, CDR1 is SEHNR and CDR2 is FQNEAQ (reference sequence). V lost 6 bases and J 6 bases, leaving 17 bases between the germline ends. The CDR3 protein is CASRTDSGIKTQYF. The CDR3 DNA follows: TGTGCCAGCAGAACAGATTCAGGGATAAAGACCCAGTACTTC.

J is TRBJ1-6 and V is TRBV5-1, with D tentatively TRBD1 (6 bases). The CDR3 has 16 amino acids. V shed 0 bases and J shed 5 bases, with 12 bases lying between them. Germline lookup yields CDR1 SGHRS and CDR2 YFSETQ. The CDR3 DNA is TGCGCCAGCAGCTTGGTCAGGGGCCGAAATAATTCACCCCTCCACTTT. Its translation is CASSLVRGRNNSPLHF.

J is TRBJ1-2 and V is TRBV4-1; D call uncertain. The CDR3 consists of 14 residues. Germline CDR1 is MGHRA and CDR2 is YSYEKL. V lost 3 bases, J lost 4 bases, and 12 bases lay in between. The CDR3 here is CASSHHEASYGYTF. CDR3 sequence (DNA): TGCGCCAGCAGCCACCACGAGGCCTCCTATGGCTACACCTTC.